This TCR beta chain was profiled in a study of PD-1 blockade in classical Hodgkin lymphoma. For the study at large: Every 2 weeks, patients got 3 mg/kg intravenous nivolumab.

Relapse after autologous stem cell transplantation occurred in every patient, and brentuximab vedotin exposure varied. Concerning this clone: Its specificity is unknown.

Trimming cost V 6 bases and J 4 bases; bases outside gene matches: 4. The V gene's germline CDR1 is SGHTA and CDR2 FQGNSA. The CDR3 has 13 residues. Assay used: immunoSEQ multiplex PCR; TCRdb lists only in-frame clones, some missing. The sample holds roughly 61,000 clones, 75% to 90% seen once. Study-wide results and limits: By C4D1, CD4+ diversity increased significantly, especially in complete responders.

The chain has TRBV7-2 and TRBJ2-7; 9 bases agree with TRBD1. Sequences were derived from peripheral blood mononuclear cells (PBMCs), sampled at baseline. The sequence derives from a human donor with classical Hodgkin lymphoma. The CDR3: CASSTTGGYEQYF. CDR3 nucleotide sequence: TGTGCCAGCAGTACGACAGGGGGTTACGAGCAGTACTTC.